The 14 T cell receptor beta chains given below trace back to one sample, sequenced in a study of T cell repertoires in cytomegalovirus infection. MiXCR, applied by TCRdb to the reads, yields one record per CDR3 protein. The sample has under 350,000 distinct CDR3 sequences, 9.6% seen once; the top ten hold around 2.5%. Sequencing input: PBMCs. These receptors were collected from a human donor in good health (CMV status not recorded). Some clones in this sample may be carry-over from other donors' samples.

This clonotype was seen at least ten times. This chain joins TRBV5-5 and TRBJ2-2; maybe TRBD1 (6 bases). The germline V and J ends were trimmed by 4 bases and 1 base, with 8 bases remaining between them. The CDR3 spans 14 residues. Germline CDR1 SGHKS, CDR2 YYEKEE (reference sequence). The CDR3 region has the DNA TGTGCCAGCAGCAAGGGACAGAACACCGGGGAGCTGTTTTTT. Residues: CASSKGQNTGELFF.

This clonotype was counted ten times or more. The V call is TRBV20-1, the J call TRBJ2-3; 13 bases map to TRBD2. Germline-derived CDR1 and CDR2 are DFQATT and SNEGSKA (reference sequence). The V and J ends lost 6 bases and 1 base, in that order; junction bases with no gene match: 1. This CDR3 has 14 amino acids. CDR3 DNA: TGCAGTGCAGGGACTAGCGGGGGCACAGATACGCAGTATTTT. Protein sequence: CSAGTSGGTDTQYF.

This clonotype showed up many times. V gene TRBV18 combines with J gene TRBJ2-2; 10 nucleotides line up with TRBD2. Germline V gives CDR1 KGHSH, CDR2 LQKENI. Trimming removed 0 bases from V and 3 bases from J; junction bases left unmatched: 1. The CDR3 runs to 16 residues. CDR3 amino acids: CASSPPLAGDTGELFF. In nucleotides, the CDR3 is TGTGCCAGCTCACCACCCCTAGCGGGGGACACCGGGGAGCTGTTTTTT.

This clonotype was recorded at least ten times. This chain uses TRBV7-9 with TRBJ1-1, with D maybe TRBD1 (5 bases). The CDR3 is 15 residues long. Germline CDR1 and CDR2: SEHNR and FQNEAQ (reference sequence). The V and J ends lost 2 bases and 1 base respectively, with 11 bases between them. CDR3 sequence (DNA): TGTGCCAGCAGCTTATGGGGCAGGGAGAACACTGAAGCTTTCTTT. Residues: CASSLWGRENTEAFF.

This clonotype was detected many times. The chain joins TRBV20-1 to TRBJ1-6; 9 nucleotides agree with TRBD1. The CDR3 spans 15 residues. The trim removed 3 bases at V and 7 bases at J, leaving 7 bases unmatched. The germline CDR1 and CDR2 sequences are DFQATT and SNEGSKA (reference sequence). In DNA, the CDR3 is TGCAGTGCTAGGCCCGACAGGGGGGAAAATTCACCCCTCCACTTT. Its translation: CSARPDRGENSPLHF.

In its sample, this clonotype was seen many times. The chain has TRBV20-1 and TRBJ2-3, with a possible D match to TRBD2 (6 bases). The CDR3 totals 15 residues. Germline CDR1 and CDR2: DFQATT and SNEGSKA (reference sequence). V lost 1 base and J lost 2, with 13 bases in between. The CDR3 DNA sequence: TGCAGTGCTAGAGGGGATAGCGGAAACACAGATACGCAGTATTTT. It is translated as CSARGDSGNTDTQYF.

This clonotype appeared many times. The rearrangement joins TRBV20-1 to TRBJ2-7; a weak D match, TRBD2 (5 bases). This CDR3 has 13 residues. CDR1 is DFQATT and CDR2 is SNEGSKA in the germline V gene (reference sequence). Trimming stripped 3 bases from V and 0 bases from J, with 9 bases between. The DNA for the CDR3 is TGCAGTGCTAGGAGGGCCAGCTCCTACGAGCAGTACTTC. This codes for CSARRASSYEQYF.

The CDR3 sequence: CAIFPTGQNTEAFF. CDR3 bases: TGTGCCATATTCCCGACAGGGCAGAACACTGAAGCTTTCTTT. J is TRBJ1-1 and V is TRBV2, with 7 bases identical to TRBD1. With 10 bases clipped from V and 1 base from J, the junction kept 9 bases outside the gene matches. This CDR3 is 14 amino acids long. From germline, CDR1 is SNHLY and CDR2 FYNNEI.

This clonotype was seen repeatedly, ten times or more. The rearrangement links TRBV12-3 or TRBV12-4 to TRBJ1-5; possibly TRBD1 for D (5 bases). Trimming stripped 9 bases from V and 3 bases from J, with 12 bases between. The length of the CDR3 is 13 residues. The CDR3 loop reads CASSWGSNQPQHF. CDR3 in DNA: TGTGCCAGTTCATGGGGGTCCAATCAGCCCCAGCATTTT.

This clonotype was detected ten times or more. The gene calls are TRBV7-2 and TRBJ1-6; no clear D gene. V gave up 7 bases and J gave up 5 bases, with 30 bases separating them. This CDR3 comprises 20 residues. CDR1 and CDR2 (germline): SGHTA, FQGNSA. CDR3 amino acids: CASTQAVWRGILGDNSPLHF. CDR3 coding DNA: TGTGCCAGCACCCAGGCGGTGTGGAGAGGGATTTTGGGAGATAATTCACCCCTCCACTTT.

With respect to this clonotype: A read error may explain this, as a much larger clone is one base away. The chain uses TRBV13 and TRBJ1-1, with TRBD1 as a possible D gene (6 bases). This CDR3 region has 14 residues. CDR1 is PRHDT, CDR2 FYEKMQ, per germline (reference sequence). CDR3 in amino acids: CASIVRGAGAEVFF. The CDR3 DNA is TGTGCCAGCATCGTACGGGGGGCTGGGGCTGAAGTTTTCTTT. Full variable domain (remainder filled in from reference TRBV13 and TRBJ1-1): AAGVIQSPRHLIKEKRETATLKCYPIPRHDTVYWYQQGPGQDPQFLISFYEKMQSDKGSIPDRFSAQQFSDYHSELNMSSLELGDSALYFCASIVRGAGAEVFFGQGTRLTVV.

The table lists this clonotype with many counts. This sequence joins TRBV14 and TRBJ2-3; weak D call: TRBD1 (6 bases). With 4 bases removed from V and 3 bases from J, the gap between germline ends came to 11 bases. There are 14 residues in the CDR3. Germline V gives CDR1 SGHDN, CDR2 FVKESK. CDR3 loop: CASSPQGRTDTQYF. In DNA, the CDR3 is TGTGCCAGCAGCCCACAGGGACGGACAGATACGCAGTATTTT.

The sample holds many counts of this clonotype. The V and J genes are TRBV7-9 and TRBJ2-7; D may be TRBD2 (6 bases). The CDR3 is made up of 14 amino acids. The germline CDR1 and CDR2 sequences are SEHNR and FQNEAQ (reference sequence). V was trimmed by 6 bases and J by 4 bases, leaving 16 bases between them. CDR3 sequence: CASSPVEGIYEQYF. For the CDR3, the DNA is TGTGCCAGCAGTCCCGTGGAGGGGATATACGAGCAGTACTTC.

This clonotype was counted at least ten times. The chain couples TRBV20-1 to TRBJ1-1, with a possible D match to TRBD1 (5 bases). In germline, CDR1 is DFQATT, CDR2 SNEGSKA (reference sequence). The CDR3 sequence is 12 residues long. CDR3 protein: CRGTGGNTEAFF. CDR3 DNA: TGCAGGGGGACCGGGGGGAACACTGAAGCTTTCTTT.